The sequence of this T cell receptor (beta chain) was determined in a study of blood T cell repertoires in COVID-19. Individuals drawn from some 25 US areas were roughly 18 to 100 years old. A single count supports this clone. Germline loops: CDR1 SQVTM, CDR2 ANQGSEA. This CDR3 is built from 12 residues. Trimming stripped 0 bases from V and 6 bases from J, with 8 bases between. The data were produced by immunoSEQ multiplex PCR, yet TCRdb's version contains in-frame clones alone and is incomplete. The repertoire holds approximately 230,000 clones, with about 89% as singletons. The origin of this receptor is a woman aged 25 to 39 who had recovered from COVID-19. This rearrangement joins TRBV29-1 to TRBJ1-1; D is undetermined. What was sequenced was PBMCs or T cells enriched from blood (not recorded which). The CDR3 DNA sequence: TGCAGCGTTGAAGATCCGGGATCTGAAGCTTTCTTT. Translation: CSVEDPGSEAFF.